The present entry profiles one T cell receptor beta chain with its context. Per the germline V gene, CDR1 is SGHDN and CDR2 is FVKESK. This CDR3 has 15 residues. Trimming cost V 5 bases and J 12 bases; bases outside gene matches: 15. The sample belongs to a study of blood T cell repertoires in COVID-19. Sequencing was performed with immunoSEQ multiplex PCR; in TCRdb, only in-frame clones are kept and a portion is missing. The sample shows roughly 300,000 clones, approximately 84% of them seen only once. The sequence was obtained from a human donor with COVID-19, enrolled during active disease. The donor label of this sample is uncertain. This chain joins TRBV14 and TRBJ2-1; 8 nucleotides line up with TRBD1. The sample consisted of peripheral blood. The CDR3 sequence: CASSAGTGRFKGQFF. DNA for the CDR3: TGTGCCAGCAGCGCCGGGACAGGCCGATTTAAGGGGCAGTTCTTC.